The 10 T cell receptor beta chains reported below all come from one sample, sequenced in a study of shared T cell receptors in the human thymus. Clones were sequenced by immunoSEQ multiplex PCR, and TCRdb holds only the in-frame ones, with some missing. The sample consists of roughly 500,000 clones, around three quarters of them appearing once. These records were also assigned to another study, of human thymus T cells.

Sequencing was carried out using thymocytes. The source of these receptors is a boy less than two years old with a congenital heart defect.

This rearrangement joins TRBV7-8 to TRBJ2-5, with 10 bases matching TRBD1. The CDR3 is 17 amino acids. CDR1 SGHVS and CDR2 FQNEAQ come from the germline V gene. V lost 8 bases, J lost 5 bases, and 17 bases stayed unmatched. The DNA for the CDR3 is TGTGCCAGCGCTCTTGAGGAGACAGGGGGCGATTCGGAGACCCAGTACTTC. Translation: CASALEETGGDSETQYF.

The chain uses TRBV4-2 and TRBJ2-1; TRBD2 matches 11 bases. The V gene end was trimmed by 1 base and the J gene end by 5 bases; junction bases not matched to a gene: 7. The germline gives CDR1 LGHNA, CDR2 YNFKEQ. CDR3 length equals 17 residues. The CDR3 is CASSQVPTSGTHNEQFF. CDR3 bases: TGTGCCAGCAGCCAAGTACCGACTAGCGGGACCCACAATGAGCAGTTCTTC.

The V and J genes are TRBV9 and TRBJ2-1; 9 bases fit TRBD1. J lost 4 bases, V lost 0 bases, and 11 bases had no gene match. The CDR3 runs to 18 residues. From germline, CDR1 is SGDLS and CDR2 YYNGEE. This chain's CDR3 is CASSVAHDRGQGYNEQFF. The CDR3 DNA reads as TGTGCCAGCAGCGTAGCCCATGATAGAGGACAGGGGTACAATGAGCAGTTCTTC.

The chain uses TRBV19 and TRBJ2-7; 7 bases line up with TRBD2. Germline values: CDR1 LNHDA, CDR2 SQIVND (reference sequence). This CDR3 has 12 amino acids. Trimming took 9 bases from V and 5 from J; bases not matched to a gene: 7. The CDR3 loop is CASPSGVHEQYF. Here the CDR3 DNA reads TGTGCCAGCCCCAGCGGGGTCCACGAGCAGTACTTC.

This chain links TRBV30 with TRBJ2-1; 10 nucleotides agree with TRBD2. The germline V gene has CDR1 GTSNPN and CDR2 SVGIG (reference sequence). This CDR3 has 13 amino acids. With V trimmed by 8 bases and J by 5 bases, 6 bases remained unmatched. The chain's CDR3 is CATGLAADNEQFF. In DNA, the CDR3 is TGTGCCACAGGACTAGCGGCAGACAATGAGCAGTTCTTC.

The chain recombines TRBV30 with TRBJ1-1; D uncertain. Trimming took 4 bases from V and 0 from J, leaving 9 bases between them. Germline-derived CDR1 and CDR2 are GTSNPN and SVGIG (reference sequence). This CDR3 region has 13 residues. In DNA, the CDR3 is TGTGCCTGGAAGCCATTTATGAACACTGAAGCTTTCTTT. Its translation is CAWKPFMNTEAFF. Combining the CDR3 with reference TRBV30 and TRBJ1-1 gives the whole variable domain SQTIHQWPATLVQPVGSPLSLECTVEGTSNPNLYWYRQAAGRGLQLLFYSVGIGQISSEVPQNLSASRPQDRQFILSSKKLLLSDSGFYLCAWKPFMNTEAFFGQGTRLTVV.

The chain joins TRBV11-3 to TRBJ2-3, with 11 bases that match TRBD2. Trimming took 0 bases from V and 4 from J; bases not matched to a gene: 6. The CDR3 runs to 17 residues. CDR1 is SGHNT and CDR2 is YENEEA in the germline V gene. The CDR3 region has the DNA TGTGCCAGCAGCTTAGAGGTAGCGGGAGGGAAATCAGATACGCAGTATTTT. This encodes CASSLEVAGGKSDTQYF.

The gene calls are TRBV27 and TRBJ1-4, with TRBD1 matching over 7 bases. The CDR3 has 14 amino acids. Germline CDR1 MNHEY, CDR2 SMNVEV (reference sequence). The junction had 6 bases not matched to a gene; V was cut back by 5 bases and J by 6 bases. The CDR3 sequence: CASSARGSDEKLFF. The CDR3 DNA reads TGTGCCAGCAGTGCCAGGGGGAGTGATGAAAAACTGTTTTTT.

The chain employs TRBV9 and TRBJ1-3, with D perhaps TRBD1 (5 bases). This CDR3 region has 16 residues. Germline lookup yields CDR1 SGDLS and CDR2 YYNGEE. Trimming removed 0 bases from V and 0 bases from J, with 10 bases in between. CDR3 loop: CASSVGGAGSGNTIYF. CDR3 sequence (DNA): TGTGCCAGCAGCGTAGGTGGGGCAGGCTCTGGAAACACCATATATTTT.

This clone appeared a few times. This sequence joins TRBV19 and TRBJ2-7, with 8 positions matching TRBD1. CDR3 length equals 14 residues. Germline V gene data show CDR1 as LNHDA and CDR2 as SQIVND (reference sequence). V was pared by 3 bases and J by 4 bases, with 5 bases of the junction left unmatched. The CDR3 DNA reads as TGTGCCAGTAGTATTGGCGACAGGGGATACGAGCAGTACTTC. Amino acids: CASSIGDRGYEQYF. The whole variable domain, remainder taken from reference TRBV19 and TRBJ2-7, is DGGITQSPKYLFRKEGQNVTLSCEQNLNHDAMYWYRQDPGQGLRLIYYSQIVNDFQKGDIAEGYSVSREKKESFPLTVTSAQKNPTAFYLCASSIGDRGYEQYFGPGTRLTVT.